The rows below give T cell receptor beta chains drawn from one sample of a study of blood T cell repertoires in COVID-19. Generated by immunoSEQ multiplex PCR, the TCRdb table keeps only in-frame clones and is missing some. The sample consists of around 340,000 clones, 65% to 90% of them appearing once. Sequencing was performed on PBMCs or T cells enriched from blood (not recorded which). Receptors were obtained from a middle-aged woman with acute COVID-19. The CDR3 runs from the conserved cysteine through the conserved F or W. The order of the fields is J gene, clone size, V gene, CDR3 length, D gene, CDR3 protein, CDR3 DNA. The D gene is left open where the match is weak. Clone size, where shown, is once, few, many, or a class for clones that have expanded.

J gene: TRBJ2-2
clone size: -
V gene: TRBV9
CDR3 length: 14
D gene: -
CDR3 protein: CASSVATTSGELFF
CDR3 DNA: TGTGCCAGCAGTGTTGCAACAACAAGCGGGGAGCTGTTTTTT

J gene: TRBJ1-2
clone size: -
V gene: TRBV28
CDR3 length: 15
D gene: TRBD1
CDR3 protein: CASSLWWTGGVGYTF
CDR3 DNA: TGTGCCAGCAGTTTATGGTGGACAGGGGGCGTTGGCTACACCTTC

J gene: TRBJ1-1
clone size: -
V gene: TRBV4-1
CDR3 length: 16
D gene: -
CDR3 protein: CASSHPGWSLNTEAFF
CDR3 DNA: TGCGCCAGCAGCCACCCGGGATGGTCATTGAACACTGAAGCTTTCTTT

J gene: TRBJ2-5
clone size: -
V gene: TRBV5-4
CDR3 length: 14
D gene: -
CDR3 protein: CASRRTDNQETQYF
CDR3 DNA: TGTGCCAGCAGACGGACAGACAACCAAGAGACCCAGTACTTC

J gene: TRBJ1-2
clone size: -
V gene: TRBV6-5
CDR3 length: 15
D gene: TRBD1
CDR3 protein: CASSYSRGLTYGYTF
CDR3 DNA: TGTGCCAGCAGTTACTCAAGGGGGCTTACGTATGGCTACACCTTC

J gene: TRBJ1-1
clone size: once
V gene: TRBV18
CDR3 length: 13
D gene: -
CDR3 protein: CASSPRENTEAFF
CDR3 DNA: TGTGCCAGCTCACCACGAGAGAACACTGAAGCTTTCTTT

J gene: TRBJ2-3
clone size: -
V gene: TRBV2
CDR3 length: 14
D gene: -
CDR3 protein: CASSLGRNTDTQYF
CDR3 DNA: TGTGCCAGCAGTTTGGGGAGGAACACAGATACGCAGTATTTT

J gene: TRBJ1-1
clone size: -
V gene: TRBV2
CDR3 length: 13
D gene: TRBD1
CDR3 protein: CASSRDRNTEAFF
CDR3 DNA: TGTGCCAGCAGTCGGGACAGGAACACTGAAGCTTTCTTT

J gene: TRBJ1-3
clone size: -
V gene: TRBV6-5
CDR3 length: 15
D gene: -
CDR3 protein: CASSWVGGSGNTIYF
CDR3 DNA: TGTGCCAGCAGTTGGGTCGGGGGCTCTGGAAACACCATATATTTT

J gene: TRBJ2-4
clone size: -
V gene: TRBV5-6
CDR3 length: 15
D gene: TRBD1
CDR3 protein: CASSESGTGVDIQYF
CDR3 DNA: TGTGCCAGCAGCGAATCCGGGACAGGGGTAGACATTCAGTACTTC

J gene: TRBJ1-3
clone size: -
V gene: TRBV7-9
CDR3 length: 15
D gene: -
CDR3 protein: CASSLSGVYGNTIYF
CDR3 DNA: TGTGCCAGCAGCTTATCAGGGGTTTATGGAAACACCATATATTTT

J gene: TRBJ1-3
clone size: -
V gene: TRBV12-3/TRBV12-4
CDR3 length: 13
D gene: -
CDR3 protein: CASIFNGGNTIYF
CDR3 DNA: TGTGCCAGCATTTTCAACGGGGGAAACACCATATATTTT

J gene: TRBJ2-7
clone size: -
V gene: TRBV4-2
CDR3 length: 16
D gene: TRBD1
CDR3 protein: CASSQDQGDSSYEQYF
CDR3 DNA: TGTGCCAGCAGCCAAGATCAGGGGGACAGCTCCTACGAGCAGTACTTC

J gene: TRBJ2-7
clone size: -
V gene: TRBV7-9
CDR3 length: 15
D gene: TRBD1
CDR3 protein: CASSPDRGSSYEQYF
CDR3 DNA: TGTGCCAGCAGCCCCGACAGGGGATCTTCCTACGAGCAGTACTTC

J gene: TRBJ2-2
clone size: -
V gene: TRBV2
CDR3 length: 15
D gene: TRBD1
CDR3 protein: CASRGTGPNTGELFF
CDR3 DNA: TGTGCCAGCAGGGGGACAGGACCGAACACCGGGGAGCTGTTTTTT

J gene: TRBJ1-5
clone size: few
V gene: TRBV6-4
CDR3 length: 13
D gene: -
CDR3 protein: CASSDSPGQPQHF
CDR3 DNA: TGTGCCAGCAGTGACTCCCCAGGCCAGCCCCAGCATTTT

J gene: TRBJ1-2
clone size: -
V gene: TRBV7-9
CDR3 length: 12
D gene: -
CDR3 protein: CASSSGIYGYTF
CDR3 DNA: TGTGCCAGCAGCTCGGGGATATATGGCTACACCTTC

J gene: TRBJ2-1
clone size: few
V gene: TRBV5-1
CDR3 length: 16
D gene: -
CDR3 protein: CASSLEQGPPYNEQFF
CDR3 DNA: TGCGCCAGCAGCTTGGAACAGGGACCCCCCTACAATGAGCAGTTCTTC

J gene: TRBJ1-2
clone size: -
V gene: TRBV28
CDR3 length: 14
D gene: -
CDR3 protein: CASSLTTRGYGYTF
CDR3 DNA: TGTGCCAGCAGTTTAACGACACGGGGCTATGGCTACACCTTC

J gene: TRBJ1-5
clone size: -
V gene: TRBV7-2
CDR3 length: 15
D gene: -
CDR3 protein: CASSLAQGGNQPQHF
CDR3 DNA: TGTGCCAGCAGCTTAGCGCAAGGCGGAAATCAGCCCCAGCATTTT

J gene: TRBJ1-3
clone size: few
V gene: TRBV5-3
CDR3 length: 17
D gene: -
CDR3 protein: CARSLGDIRLHGNTIYF
CDR3 DNA: TGTGCCAGAAGCTTGGGGGACATTCGTTTACATGGAAACACCATATATTTT

J gene: TRBJ2-5
clone size: -
V gene: TRBV5-1
CDR3 length: 14
D gene: TRBD2
CDR3 protein: CASSPGRAQETQYF
CDR3 DNA: TGCGCCAGCAGCCCCGGGAGGGCACAAGAGACCCAGTACTTC

J gene: TRBJ2-5
clone size: -
V gene: TRBV9
CDR3 length: 15
D gene: -
CDR3 protein: CASSVDRLGWETQYF
CDR3 DNA: TGTGCCAGCAGCGTGGATAGACTAGGTTGGGAGACCCAGTACTTC

J gene: TRBJ2-3
clone size: -
V gene: TRBV7-2
CDR3 length: 14
D gene: -
CDR3 protein: CASSLRGNTDTQYF
CDR3 DNA: TGTGCCAGCAGCTTAAGGGGGAACACAGATACGCAGTATTTT

J gene: TRBJ2-1
clone size: -
V gene: TRBV4-2
CDR3 length: 16
D gene: TRBD1
CDR3 protein: CASSPGTGEFFHEQFF
CDR3 DNA: TGTGCCAGCAGCCCAGGGACAGGGGAGTTTTTTCATGAGCAGTTCTTC

J gene: TRBJ2-3
clone size: once
V gene: TRBV19
CDR3 length: 15
D gene: -
CDR3 protein: CASSHGGLYTDTQYF
CDR3 DNA: TGTGCCAGTAGCCATGGAGGGTTATACACAGATACGCAGTATTTT

J gene: TRBJ1-6
clone size: -
V gene: TRBV11-2
CDR3 length: 13
D gene: -
CDR3 protein: CASSLERGSPLHF
CDR3 DNA: TGTGCCAGCAGCTTAGAAAGGGGTTCACCCCTCCACTTT

J gene: TRBJ2-1
clone size: -
V gene: TRBV11-2
CDR3 length: 12
D gene: -
CDR3 protein: CASSLVGNEQFF
CDR3 DNA: TGTGCCAGCAGCTTAGTCGGCAATGAGCAGTTCTTC

J gene: TRBJ2-1
clone size: -
V gene: TRBV9
CDR3 length: 14
D gene: -
CDR3 protein: CASSHGGSYNEQFF
CDR3 DNA: TGTGCCAGCAGTCACGGGGGTTCCTACAATGAGCAGTTCTTC

J gene: TRBJ2-5
clone size: once
V gene: TRBV28
CDR3 length: 14
D gene: -
CDR3 protein: CASTVRRGIETQYF
CDR3 DNA: TGTGCCAGCACCGTGAGGAGGGGAATAGAGACCCAGTACTTC

J gene: TRBJ2-5
clone size: -
V gene: TRBV28
CDR3 length: 16
D gene: -
CDR3 protein: CASSSRGGQVWETQYF
CDR3 DNA: TGTGCCAGCAGTTCCCGAGGGGGACAAGTGTGGGAGACCCAGTACTTC

J gene: TRBJ1-2
clone size: -
V gene: TRBV28
CDR3 length: 12
D gene: -
CDR3 protein: CASSPSNYGYTF
CDR3 DNA: TGTGCCAGCAGTCCAAGCAACTATGGCTACACCTTC

J gene: TRBJ1-5
clone size: -
V gene: TRBV2
CDR3 length: 14
D gene: TRBD1
CDR3 protein: CASSPTGNNQPQHF
CDR3 DNA: TGTGCCAGCAGTCCGACAGGGAACAATCAGCCCCAGCATTTT

J gene: TRBJ1-1
clone size: -
V gene: TRBV11-3
CDR3 length: 15
D gene: -
CDR3 protein: CASSLGSVGDTEAFF
CDR3 DNA: TGTGCCAGCAGCTTAGGGAGTGTAGGGGACACTGAAGCTTTCTTT

J gene: TRBJ1-3
clone size: -
V gene: TRBV2
CDR3 length: 17
D gene: TRBD1
CDR3 protein: CASSEAYRGRLGNTIYF
CDR3 DNA: TGTGCCAGCAGTGAAGCCTACAGGGGGCGATTGGGGAACACCATATATTTT

J gene: TRBJ1-5
clone size: -
V gene: TRBV18
CDR3 length: 13
D gene: -
CDR3 protein: CASSDILNQPQHF
CDR3 DNA: TGTGCCAGCTCAGACATCCTGAATCAGCCCCAGCATTTT